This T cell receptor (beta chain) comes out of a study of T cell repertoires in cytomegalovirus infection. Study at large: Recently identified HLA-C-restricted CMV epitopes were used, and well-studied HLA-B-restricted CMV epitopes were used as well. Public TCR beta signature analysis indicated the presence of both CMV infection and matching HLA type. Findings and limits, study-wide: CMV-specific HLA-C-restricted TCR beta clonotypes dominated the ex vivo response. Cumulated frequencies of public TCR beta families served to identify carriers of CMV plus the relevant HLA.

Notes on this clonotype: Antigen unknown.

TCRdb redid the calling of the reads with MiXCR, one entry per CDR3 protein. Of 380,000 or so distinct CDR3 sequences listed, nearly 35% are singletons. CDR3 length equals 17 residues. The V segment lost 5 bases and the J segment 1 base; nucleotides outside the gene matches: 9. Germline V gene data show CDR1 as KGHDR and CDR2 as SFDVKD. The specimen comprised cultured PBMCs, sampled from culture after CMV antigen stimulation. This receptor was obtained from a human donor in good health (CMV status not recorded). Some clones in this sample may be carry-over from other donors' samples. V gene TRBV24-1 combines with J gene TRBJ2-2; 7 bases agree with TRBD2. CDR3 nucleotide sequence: TGTGCCACCAGTGGATGGGCGGTAGCGGGGAACACCGGGGAGCTGTTTTTT. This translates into CATSGWAVAGNTGELFF.